This T cell receptor (beta chain) emerged from a study of blood T cell repertoires in COVID-19. Study overall: Sources were T cells, B-cell-depleted T cells, or PBMCs; the material itself was cDNA or gDNA.

The length of the CDR3 is 14 residues. Germline-derived CDR1 and CDR2 are LNHDA and SQIVND (reference sequence). V shed 5 bases and J 5 bases; nucleotides not matched to a gene: 8. Enrolled through a virtual design, the participants were between about 18 and 100 years of age and came from about two dozen US areas. Participants in the exposed group had met a COVID-19 case in the 2 weeks before joining the study. As handled by the study authors: Nucleated cell counts were estimated from reference gene primer amplification. Profiling relied on immunoSEQ multiplex PCR, and the TCRdb table lists in-frame clones only, not all of them. The DNA was the basis for D and trimming; V, J and clone size are from that table. The sample lists some 150,000 clones, about four fifths occurring once.

This chain joins TRBV19 and TRBJ1-1; TRBD1 aligns across 7 bases. This sequence was found in a woman aged 18-29 years who had been exposed to COVID-19. Material for sequencing was PBMCs or T cells enriched from blood (not recorded which). The CDR3 DNA reads as TGTGCCAGTAGTTATACCGACAGGGCGACTGAAGCTTTCTTT. Translated, it gives CASSYTDRATEAFF.